The 7 T cell receptor beta chains below come from one sample, sequenced in a study of T cell repertoires in cytomegalovirus infection. TCRdb ran MiXCR on the reads and lists one entry per CDR3 protein. The sample shows hundreds of thousands of distinct CDR3 sequences, around 10% of them seen only once. Sequencing was done on a sample of PBMCs. The source is a human donor in good health (CMV status not recorded). Some clones in this sample may be carry-over from other donors' samples.

Ten or more counts support this clonotype. The chain recombines TRBV2 with TRBJ2-1; 11 nucleotides match TRBD1. CDR3 length: 15 amino acids. Unmatched junction bases numbered 2, after V lost 4 bases and J lost 3 bases. The germline CDR1 and CDR2 sequences are SNHLY and FYNNEI. The CDR3 spells CASSGGQGDYNEQFF. The CDR3 region has the DNA TGTGCCAGCAGTGGGGGACAGGGGGACTACAATGAGCAGTTCTTC.

The V call is TRBV28, the J call TRBJ2-1; 11 bases map to TRBD1. Germline CDR1 is MDHEN and CDR2 is SYDVKM. The CDR3 consists of 17 residues. V lost 1 base to trimming and J lost 10 bases; unmatched junction nucleotides: 12. The CDR3 sequence: CASSLLGTGGAKGEQFF. The CDR3 DNA follows: TGTGCCAGCAGTTTATTAGGGACAGGGGGTGCTAAGGGAGAGCAGTTCTTC.

This clonotype was picked up many times. The chain joins TRBV5-5 to TRBJ2-3; 7 nucleotides agree with TRBD1. Unmatched junction bases numbered 21, after V lost 4 bases and J lost 4 bases. The CDR3 contains 19 residues. CDR1 and CDR2 from the germline V gene are SGHKS and YYEKEE (reference sequence). The CDR3 is CASSARRRDSPVRSDTQYF. The CDR3 DNA reads as TGTGCCAGCAGCGCCCGAAGACGGGACAGCCCAGTCCGGTCAGATACGCAGTATTTT. Together with reference TRBV5-5 and TRBJ2-3, the CDR3 gives the full variable domain: DAGVTQSPTHLIKTRGQQVTLRCSPISGHKSVSWYQQVLGQGPQFIFQYYEKEERGRGNFPDRFSARQFPNYSSELNVNALLLGDSALYLCASSARRRDSPVRSDTQYFGPGTRLTVL.

The V gene is TRBV18, the J gene TRBJ1-3, with TRBD1 identical over 7 bases. CDR1 is KGHSH, CDR2 LQKENI, per germline. This CDR3 has 16 amino acids. Unmatched junction bases numbered 5, after V lost 3 bases and J lost 0 bases. CDR3 DNA sequence: TGTGCCAGCTCACCGGGACAGTCCCACTCTGGAAACACCATATATTTT. Translation gives CASSPGQSHSGNTIYF.

This clonotype showed up many times. The V gene is TRBV7-9, the J gene TRBJ1-2, with 9 nucleotides matching TRBD1. Germline-derived CDR1 and CDR2 are SEHNR and FQNEAQ (reference sequence). The ends lost 2 bases at V and 0 bases at J; junction bases unmatched: 13. The CDR3 sequence is 19 residues long. CDR3: CASSLRVWDRATTNYGYTF. CDR3 bases: TGTGCCAGCAGCTTAAGAGTTTGGGACAGGGCGACCACTAACTATGGCTACACCTTC. Filled out from reference TRBV7-9 and TRBJ1-2, the complete variable domain reads DTGVSQNPRHKITKRGQNVTFRCDPISEHNRLYWYRQTLGQGPEFLTYFQNEAQLEKSRLLSDRFSAERPKGSFSTLEIQRTEQGDSAMYLCASSLRVWDRATTNYGYTFGSGTRLTVV.

In its sample, this clonotype was seen once. A much larger clone differs by one base, so this may be a read error. CDR3 region: CASSFDRSERFF. CDR3 bases: TGTGCCAGCAGCTTCGACAGGTCCGAGCGGTTCTTC. This chain joins TRBV7-4 and TRBJ2-1, with D possibly being TRBD1 (6 bases). CDR3 length equals 12 residues. CDR1 is SGHVT, CDR2 SQSDAQ, per germline.

This clonotype was recorded many times. The rearrangement joins TRBV7-2 to TRBJ2-1; 15 nucleotides line up with TRBD2. This CDR3 spans 16 amino acids. Trimming cost V 4 bases and J 6 bases; bases outside gene matches: 4. Per the germline V gene, CDR1 is SGHTA and CDR2 is FQGNSA. CDR3 in DNA: TGTGCCAGCAGCTCAGGGACTAGCGGGAGGTCCAATGAGCAGTTCTTC. Translation: CASSSGTSGRSNEQFF.